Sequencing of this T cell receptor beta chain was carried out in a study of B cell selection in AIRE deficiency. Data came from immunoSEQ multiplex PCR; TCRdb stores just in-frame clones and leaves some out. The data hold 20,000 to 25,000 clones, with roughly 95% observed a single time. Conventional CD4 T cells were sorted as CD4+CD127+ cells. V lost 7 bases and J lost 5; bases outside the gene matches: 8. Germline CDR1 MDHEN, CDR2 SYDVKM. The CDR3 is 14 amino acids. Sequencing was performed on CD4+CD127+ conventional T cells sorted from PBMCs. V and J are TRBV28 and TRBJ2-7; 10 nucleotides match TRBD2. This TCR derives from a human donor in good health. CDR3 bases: TGTGCCAGCACCGGAGCGGGAGGGGAACACGAGCAGTACTTC. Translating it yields CASTGAGGEHEQYF.